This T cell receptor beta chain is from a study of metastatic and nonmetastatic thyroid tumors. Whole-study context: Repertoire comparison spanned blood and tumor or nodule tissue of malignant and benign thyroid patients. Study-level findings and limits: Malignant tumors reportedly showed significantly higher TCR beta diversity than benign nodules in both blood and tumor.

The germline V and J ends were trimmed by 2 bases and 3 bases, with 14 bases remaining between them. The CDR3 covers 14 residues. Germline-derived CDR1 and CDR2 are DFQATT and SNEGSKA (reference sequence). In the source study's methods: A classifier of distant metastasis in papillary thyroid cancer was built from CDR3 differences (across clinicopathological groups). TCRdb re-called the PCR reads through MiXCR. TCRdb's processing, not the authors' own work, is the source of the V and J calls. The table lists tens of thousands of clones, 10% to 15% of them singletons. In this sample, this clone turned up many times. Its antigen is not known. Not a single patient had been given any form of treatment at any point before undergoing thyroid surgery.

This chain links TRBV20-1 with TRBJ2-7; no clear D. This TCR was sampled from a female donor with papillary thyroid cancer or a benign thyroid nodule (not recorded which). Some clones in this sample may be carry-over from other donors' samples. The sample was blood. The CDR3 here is CSARLPEGFYEQYF. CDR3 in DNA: TGCAGTGCTAGACTCCCCGAAGGGTTCTACGAGCAGTACTTC.